A selection of T cell receptor beta chains follows, all from one sample in a study of blood T cells in healthy people across ages. TCRdb reprocessed the 5' RACE reads with MiXCR, giving one entry per CDR3 protein. The table has about 1 million distinct CDR3 sequences, under 55% seen once. Input material: blood. These receptors originate from a woman aged 60 to 75 in good health. CDR3s include the opening cysteine and the closing phenylalanine or tryptophan. Fields, in order: J gene, clone size, V gene, D gene, CDR3 protein, CDR3 DNA. The D gene is left open where the match is weak. Where a row states a size, it is once, few, many or the class of an expanded clone; other rows omit it.

TRBJ1-5 . TRBV2 TRBD1 CASSLPRGRVGNQPQHF TGTGCCAGCAGTTTACCCAGGGGGCGCGTAGGAAATCAGCCCCAGCATTTT
TRBJ2-3 . TRBV29-1 TRBD2 CSVDTGTSGRARDTQYF TGCAGCGTTGATACAGGGACTAGCGGGAGGGCCAGGGATACGCAGTATTTT
TRBJ2-7 . TRBV20-1 . CSARAPDYEQYF TGCAGTGCTAGAGCCCCCGACTACGAGCAGTACTTC
TRBJ1-4 . TRBV5-1 . CASSLDWGTNEKLFF TGCGCCAGCAGCTTGGATTGGGGAACTAATGAAAAACTGTTTTTT
TRBJ2-7 few TRBV28 TRBD2 CASSYSLAGPYEQYF TGTGCCAGCAGTTATTCCCTAGCGGGACCCTACGAGCAGTACTTC
TRBJ2-3 . TRBV4-2 . CASSQGMGDTQYF TGTGCCAGCAGCCAGGGTATGGGAGATACGCAGTATTTT
TRBJ2-1 few TRBV7-9 . CASKPQPGLTYNEQFF TGTGCCAGCAAGCCCCAACCGGGTCTTACCTACAATGAGCAGTTCTTC
TRBJ2-1 once TRBV20-1 . CSARAWKWYEQFF TGCAGTGCTAGGGCGTGGAAGTGGTATGAGCAGTTCTTC
TRBJ1-2 . TRBV5-6 . CASSLAGEGYTF TGTGCCAGCAGCTTGGCAGGCGAGGGCTACACCTTC
TRBJ2-5 . TRBV6-5 . CASSYGRSQETQYF TGTGCCAGCAGTTACGGCAGGAGCCAAGAGACCCAGTACTTC
TRBJ2-1 few TRBV6-6 TRBD2 CASSYPGLDFNEQFF TGTGCCAGCAGTTACCCGGGACTAGATTTCAATGAGCAGTTCTTC
TRBJ2-1 once TRBV12-3/TRBV12-4 TRBD1 CASSTLGQGESVGQFF TGTGCCAGCAGTACGCTGGGACAGGGGGAATCAGTAGGGCAGTTCTTC
TRBJ2-1 . TRBV20-1 . CSARDAPPRAYNEQFF TGCAGTGCTAGAGATGCGCCACCCAGGGCCTACAATGAGCAGTTCTTC
TRBJ2-5 . TRBV20-1 . CSARDPTGRQYF TGCAGTGCTAGAGATCCGACAGGGAGGCAGTACTTC
TRBJ2-1 . TRBV4-2 . CASSQGDSSYNEQFF TGTGCCAGCAGCCAAGGCGACAGCTCCTACAATGAGCAGTTCTTC
TRBJ2-5 many TRBV15 TRBD2 CATSRDQLADQETQYF TGTGCCACCAGCAGAGATCAACTAGCGGACCAAGAGACCCAGTACTTC
TRBJ2-7 . TRBV18 . CVSSPNRDRSYEQYF TGTGTCAGCTCACCGAACCGGGACCGTTCCTACGAGCAGTACTTC
TRBJ1-5 . TRBV6-6 . CASSYSNRDGNQPQHF TGTGCCAGCAGTTACTCAAACAGGGATGGCAATCAGCCCCAGCATTTT
TRBJ2-7 many TRBV15 . CATSRGGDEQYF TGTGCCACCAGCAGAGGAGGGGACGAGCAGTACTTC
TRBJ2-1 . TRBV29-1 . CSVERLGRSEGQQFF TGCAGCGTTGAGAGATTGGGTCGTTCGGAGGGACAGCAGTTCTTC
TRBJ2-3 . TRBV20-1 TRBD2 CSARDPRLAGVVDTQYF TGCAGTGCTAGGGACCCAAGACTAGCGGGAGTGGTAGATACGCAGTATTTT
TRBJ1-1 . TRBV27 . CASSLKYTHTEAFF TGTGCCAGCAGTCTCAAATACACGCACACTGAAGCTTTCTTT
TRBJ2-7 . TRBV27 . CASSFLGIGPYEQYF TGTGCCAGCAGTTTCCTAGGGATAGGCCCCTACGAGCAGTACTTC
TRBJ1-6 . TRBV7-3 . CASSLDTEASPLHF TGTGCCAGCAGCTTAGACACGGAGGCCTCACCCCTCCACTTT
TRBJ2-3 few TRBV5-4 TRBD1 CASSLLIQGATDTQYF TGTGCCAGCAGCTTGTTGATACAGGGGGCTACAGATACGCAGTATTTT
TRBJ1-1 . TRBV6-5 . CASSNQGVGTEAFF TGTGCCAGCAGTAATCAGGGTGTTGGCACTGAAGCTTTCTTT
TRBJ2-3 . TRBV20-1 TRBD2 CSANSGTTDTQYF TGCAGTGCTAATAGCGGGACCACAGATACGCAGTATTTT
TRBJ2-7 . TRBV29-1 TRBD2 CSVEAPHSGGAYNEQYF TGCAGCGTTGAAGCTCCCCATAGCGGGGGGGCCTACAATGAGCAGTACTTC
TRBJ2-7 . TRBV20-1 . CSARDHGSGYEQYF TGCAGTGCTAGAGATCACGGGAGTGGCTACGAGCAGTACTTC
TRBJ1-2 . TRBV2 . CASSTGVNYGYTF TGTGCCAGCAGTACAGGAGTGAACTATGGCTACACCTTC
TRBJ1-2 . TRBV5-1 . CASSLDIANYGYTF TGCGCCAGCAGCTTGGACATAGCTAACTATGGCTACACCTTC
TRBJ1-2 . TRBV20-1 . CSARDRGLNYGYTF TGCAGTGCTAGAGATCGTGGTTTAAACTATGGCTACACCTTC
TRBJ2-3 . TRBV12-3/TRBV12-4 . CASSLWDFSDSSTDTQYF TGTGCCAGCAGTCTATGGGACTTCTCAGACTCTAGCACAGATACGCAGTATTTT
TRBJ1-1 . TRBV20-1 . CSAAGDIEAFF TGCAGTGCGGCCGGCGACATTGAAGCTTTCTTT
TRBJ2-3 . TRBV10-1 . CASSEDSSTDTQYF TGCGCCAGCAGTGAGGACAGTAGCACAGATACGCAGTATTTT
TRBJ2-5 few TRBV11-2 TRBD2 CASSSVGGETQYF TGTGCCAGCTCGAGTGTGGGGGGGGAGACCCAGTACTTC